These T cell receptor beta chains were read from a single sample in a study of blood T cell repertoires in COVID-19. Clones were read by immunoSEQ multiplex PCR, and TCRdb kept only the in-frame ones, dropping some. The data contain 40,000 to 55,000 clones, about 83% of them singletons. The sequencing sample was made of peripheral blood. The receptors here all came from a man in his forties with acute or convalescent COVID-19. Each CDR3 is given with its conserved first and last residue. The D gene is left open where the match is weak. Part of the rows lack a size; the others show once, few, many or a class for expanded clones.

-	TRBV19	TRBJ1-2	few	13	CASSIDGGNSYTF	TGTGCCAGTAGTATAGACGGGGGGAACAGCTACACCTTC
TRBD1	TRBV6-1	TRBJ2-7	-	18	CASSERLRTGSFSYEQYF	TGTGCCAGCAGTGAGCGCCTCAGGACAGGATCTTTCTCCTACGAGCAGTACTTC
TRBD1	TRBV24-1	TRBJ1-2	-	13	CATPGTVNYGYTF	TGTGCCACCCCAGGGACAGTAAACTATGGCTACACCTTC
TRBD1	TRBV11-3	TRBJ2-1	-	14	CASSFRQGADEQFF	TGTGCCAGCAGCTTTAGACAGGGGGCTGACGAGCAGTTCTTC
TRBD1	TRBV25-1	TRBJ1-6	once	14	CASSGGFDRDTLHF	TGTGCCAGCAGTGGAGGGTTCGACAGGGACACCCTCCACTTT
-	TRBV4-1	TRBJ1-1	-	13	CASSLQQNTEAFF	TGCGCCAGCAGCCTACAGCAGAACACTGAAGCTTTCTTT
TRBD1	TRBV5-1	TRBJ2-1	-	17	CASSFNHRGLGYNEQFF	TGCGCCAGCAGCTTCAACCACAGGGGGCTTGGGTACAATGAGCAGTTCTTC
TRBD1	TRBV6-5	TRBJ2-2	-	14	CASARDRDTGELFF	TGTGCCAGCGCCCGGGACAGGGACACCGGGGAGCTGTTTTTT
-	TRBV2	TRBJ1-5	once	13	CASSRDNNQPQHF	TGTGCCAGCTCCAGGGACAACAATCAGCCCCAGCATTTT
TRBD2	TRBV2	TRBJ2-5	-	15	CASSDKSGRGETQYF	TGTGCCAGCAGCGATAAAAGCGGGAGAGGAGAGACCCAGTACTTC
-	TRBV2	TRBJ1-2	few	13	CASTLRGSYGYTF	TGTGCCAGCACGTTGCGGGGCTCCTATGGCTACACCTTC